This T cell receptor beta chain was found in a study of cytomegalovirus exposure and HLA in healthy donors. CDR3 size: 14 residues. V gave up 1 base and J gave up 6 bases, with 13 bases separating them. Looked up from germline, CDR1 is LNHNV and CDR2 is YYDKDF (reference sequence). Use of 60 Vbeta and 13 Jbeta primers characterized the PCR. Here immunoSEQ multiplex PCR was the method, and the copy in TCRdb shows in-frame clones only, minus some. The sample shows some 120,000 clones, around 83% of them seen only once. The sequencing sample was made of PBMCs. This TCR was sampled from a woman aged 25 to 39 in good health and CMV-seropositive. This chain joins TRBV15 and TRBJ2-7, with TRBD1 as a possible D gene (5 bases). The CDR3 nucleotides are TGTGCCACCAGCAGAGTGCGGCAGGGCGCCGAGCAGTACTTC. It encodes CATSRVRQGAEQYF. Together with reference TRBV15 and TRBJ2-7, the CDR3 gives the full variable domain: DAMVIQNPRYQVTQFGKPVTLSCSQTLNHNVMYWYQQKSSQAPKLLFHYYDKDFNNEADTPDNFQSRRPNTSFCFLDIRSPGLGDTAMYLCATSRVRQGAEQYFGPGTRLTVT.